This TCR beta chain originates from a study of T cells in Graves' hyperthyroidism and ophthalmopathy. The table lists this clonotype with many counts. Germline V CDR1 and CDR2: SGHTA, FQGTGA. This CDR3 is 17 amino acids long. The V end was cut by 5 bases, the J end by 1 base, with 19 bases between. Amplification of TCR beta CDR3 regions was performed using RNA transcripts as template. First-round RT-PCR with HTBI primers amplified the TCR CDR3 region. TCRdb reprocessed the multiplex PCR reads with MiXCR, giving one entry per CDR3 protein. The data hold around 620,000 distinct CDR3 sequences, with 13% to 15% observed a single time.

The source material was blood. The V gene is TRBV7-3, the J gene TRBJ2-3; perhaps TRBD2 as D (7 bases). This sequence originates from a young woman with Graves' ophthalmopathy. The CDR3 loop reads CASSPLSGRGGTDTQYF. In DNA form, the CDR3 reads TGTGCCAGCAGCCCCCTGTCGGGGAGGGGGGGCACAGATACGCAGTATTTT.